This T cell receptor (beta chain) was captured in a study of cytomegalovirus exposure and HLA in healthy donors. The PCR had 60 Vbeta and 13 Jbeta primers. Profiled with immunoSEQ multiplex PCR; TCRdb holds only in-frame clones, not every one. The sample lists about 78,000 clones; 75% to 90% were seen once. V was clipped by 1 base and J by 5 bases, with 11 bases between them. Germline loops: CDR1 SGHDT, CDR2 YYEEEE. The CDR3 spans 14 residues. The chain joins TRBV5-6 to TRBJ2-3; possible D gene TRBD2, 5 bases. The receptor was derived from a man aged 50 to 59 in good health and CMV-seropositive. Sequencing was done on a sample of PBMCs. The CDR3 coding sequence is TGTGCCAGCAGCTTGACTAGTTCGATAGATACGCAGTATTTT. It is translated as CASSLTSSIDTQYF.